The 10 T cell receptor beta chains below come from one sample, sequenced in a study of beta chain features in type 1 diabetes. Study findings and constraints: Moderately but significantly shorter TCRB CDR3s were found in Type 1 diabetes patients in all four CD4+ subsets.

Expressed TCRB transcripts were sequenced, since all the RNA that had been isolated was reverse transcribed. Sequencing used immunoSEQ multiplex PCR; TCRdb keeps in-frame clones, though not all of them. The data hold roughly 150,000 clones, with 6.5% to 9.5% observed a single time. These receptors have no known antigen. Sequencing used central memory CD4+ T cells from blood. These receptors originate from a woman between 40 and 55 years old with type 1 diabetes.

This clone was observed a handful of times. The V call is TRBV29-1, the J call TRBJ1-1, with TRBD1 identical over 8 bases. The V gene end was trimmed by 7 bases and the J gene end by 4 bases; junction bases not matched to a gene: 14. CDR3 length: 15 amino acids. Germline V gives CDR1 SQVTM, CDR2 ANQGSEA. The chain's CDR3 is CSGGREAGGGTEAFF. The CDR3 DNA is TGCAGCGGCGGACGGGAGGCAGGGGGCGGCACTGAAGCTTTCTTT.

The rearrangement joins TRBV4-1 to TRBJ2-1, with D unclear. Germline V gene sequence: CDR1 MGHRA, CDR2 YSYEKL. This CDR3 spans 14 amino acids. The V and J ends lost 4 bases and 10 bases respectively, with 17 bases between them. The CDR3 protein is CASSPPRGITEQFF. CDR3 in DNA: TGCGCCAGCAGCCCTCCGAGAGGTATTACAGAGCAGTTCTTC.

This clone has only a few counts. V usage is TRBV7-9 and J usage is TRBJ2-3; D might be TRBD1 (6 bases). This CDR3 contains 17 residues. The V end was cut by 1 base, the J end by 0 bases, with 14 bases between. Germline V gives CDR1 SEHNR, CDR2 FQNEAQ (reference sequence). The chain's CDR3 is CASSLVGTPTSTDTQYF. The CDR3 nucleotides are TGTGCCAGCAGCTTAGTAGGGACACCGACTAGCACAGATACGCAGTATTTT.

The genes are TRBV14 and TRBJ2-5, with TRBD1 identical over 7 bases. CDR3 length equals 14 residues. Per the germline V gene, CDR1 is SGHDN and CDR2 is FVKESK. J gave up 5 bases and V 4 bases, and 7 bases lay outside the gene matches. The CDR3 DNA reads as TGTGCCAGCAGCCTGAGGTGGGGACAGGAGACCCAGTACTTC. Protein product: CASSLRWGQETQYF.

V gene TRBV5-4 combines with J gene TRBJ1-5; 8 positions agree with TRBD1. The CDR3 is 14 residues long. Looked up from germline, CDR1 is SGHNT and CDR2 is YYREEE (reference sequence). J was trimmed by 6 bases and V by 1 base; bases with no gene match: 3. CDR3 sequence: CASSLQGAGQPQHF. CDR3 nucleotides: TGTGCCAGCAGCTTGCAGGGGGCTGGTCAGCCCCAGCATTTT.

The chain joins TRBV27 to TRBJ2-7; 8 bases fit TRBD1. Germline-derived CDR1 and CDR2 are MNHEY and SMNVEV (reference sequence). CDR3 length equals 13 residues. Trimming took 6 bases from V and 6 from J; bases not matched to a gene: 7. The CDR3, as DNA: TGTGCCAGCAGCCTGACAGGGGTCGGCGAGCAGTACTTC. It translates to CASSLTGVGEQYF.

CDR3 amino acids: CASISGQGSTGELFF. The CDR3 DNA follows: TGCGCCAGCATCTCGGGACAGGGAAGCACCGGGGAGCTGTTTTTT. J is TRBJ2-2 and V is TRBV5-1; 9 bases are shared with TRBD1. CDR1 is SGHRS, CDR2 YFSETQ, per germline. This CDR3 spans 15 amino acids. The V and J ends lost 6 bases and 4 bases, in that order; junction bases with no gene match: 7. Full variable domain (outside the CDR3, taken from reference TRBV5-1 and TRBJ2-2): KAGVTQTPRYLIKTRGQQVTLSCSPISGHRSVSWYQQTPGQGLQFLFEYFSETQRNKGNFPGRFSGRQFSNSRSEMNVSTLELGDSALYLCASISGQGSTGELFFGEGSRLTVL.

This clone was counted only a few times. Other DNA sequences in this sample translate to the same CDR3. The chain uses TRBV5-6 and TRBJ1-2; D is unclear. V gave up 0 bases and J gave up 6 bases, with 6 bases separating them. CDR1 is SGHDT and CDR2 is YYEEEE in the germline V gene. The CDR3 is 12 amino acids. Here the CDR3 reads CASSLGSDGYTF. CDR3 sequence (DNA): TGTGCCAGCAGCTTGGGATCAGATGGCTACACCTTC.

This clone has just a few counts. The CDR3 DNA is TGTGCCAGCAGCCCTAGAAGCAATCAGCCCCAGCATTTT. Translated: CASSPRSNQPQHF. This sequence joins TRBV4-2 and TRBJ1-5; D ambiguous. V was pared by 4 bases and J by 1 base, with 5 bases between. Germline CDR1 is LGHNA and CDR2 is YNFKEQ. The CDR3 runs to 13 residues.

This clone was detected only a few times. The genes are TRBV29-1 and TRBJ2-4; D possibly corresponds to TRBD2 (5 bases). Trimming removed 5 bases from V and 0 bases from J, with 14 bases in between. Germline values: CDR1 SQVTM, CDR2 ANQGSEA. The CDR3 spans 15 residues. The DNA for the CDR3 is TGCAGCGTTTCACCGGGATCCCTAGCCAAAAACATTCAGTACTTC. It specifies CSVSPGSLAKNIQYF.